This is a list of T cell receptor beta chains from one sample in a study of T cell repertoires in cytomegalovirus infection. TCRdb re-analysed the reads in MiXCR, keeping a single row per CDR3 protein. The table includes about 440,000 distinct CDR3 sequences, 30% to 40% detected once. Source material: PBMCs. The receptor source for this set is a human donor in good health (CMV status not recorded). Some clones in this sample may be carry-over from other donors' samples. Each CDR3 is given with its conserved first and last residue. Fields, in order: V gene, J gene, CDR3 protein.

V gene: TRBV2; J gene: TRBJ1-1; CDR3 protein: CASSGRVRMNTEAFF
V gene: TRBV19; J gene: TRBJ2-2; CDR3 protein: CASTRDIYTGELFF
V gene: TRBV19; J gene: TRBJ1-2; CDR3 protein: CASRPGGAQGYTF
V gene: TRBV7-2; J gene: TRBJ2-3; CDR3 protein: CASSLVLGLAGGETDTQYF
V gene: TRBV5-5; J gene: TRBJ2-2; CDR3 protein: CASSPRPGVLFF
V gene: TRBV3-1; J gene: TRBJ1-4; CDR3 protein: CASSHGQLGTNEKLFF
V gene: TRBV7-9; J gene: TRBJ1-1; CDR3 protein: CDSSFRGQVGTEAFF
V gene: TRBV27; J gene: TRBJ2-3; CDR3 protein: CASSFRESTDTQYF
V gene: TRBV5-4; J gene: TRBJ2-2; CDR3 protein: CASSGPGQGWTGELFF
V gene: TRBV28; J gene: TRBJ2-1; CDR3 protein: CASRGGSYNEQFF
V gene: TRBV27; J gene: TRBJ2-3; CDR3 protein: CASSLGELRSVADTQYF
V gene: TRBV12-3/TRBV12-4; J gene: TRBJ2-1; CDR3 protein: CASSSTSGGSSYNEQFF
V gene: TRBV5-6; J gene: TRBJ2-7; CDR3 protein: CASSLGTETYEQYF
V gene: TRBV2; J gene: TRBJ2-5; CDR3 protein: CASSGGKETQYF
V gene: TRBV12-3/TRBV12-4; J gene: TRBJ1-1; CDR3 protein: CASSSWTGPNTEAFF
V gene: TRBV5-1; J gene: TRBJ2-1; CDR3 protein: CASSIRANEQFF
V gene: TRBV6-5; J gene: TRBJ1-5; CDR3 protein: CASSYVGGGNQPQHF
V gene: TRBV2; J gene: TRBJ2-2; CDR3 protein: CASVLVDTGELFF
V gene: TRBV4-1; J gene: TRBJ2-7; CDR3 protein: CASSRGTANYEQYF
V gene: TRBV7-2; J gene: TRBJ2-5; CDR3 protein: CASSLAGQGRAETQYF
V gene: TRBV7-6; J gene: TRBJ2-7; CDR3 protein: CASSLVGAEQYF
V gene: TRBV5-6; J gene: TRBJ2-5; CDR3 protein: CASSLGGDNQETQYF
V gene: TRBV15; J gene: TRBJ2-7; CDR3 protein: CATSSGGALDEQYF
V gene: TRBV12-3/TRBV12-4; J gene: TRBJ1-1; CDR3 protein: CASSLDTEALF
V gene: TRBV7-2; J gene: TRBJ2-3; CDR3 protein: CASSSSSTGPGGTDTQYF
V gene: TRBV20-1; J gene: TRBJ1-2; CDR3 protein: CSARTGIFYGYTF
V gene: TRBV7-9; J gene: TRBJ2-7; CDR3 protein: CASSPQQGPDEQYF
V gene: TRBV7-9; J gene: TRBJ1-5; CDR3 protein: CASSQGVSNQPQHF
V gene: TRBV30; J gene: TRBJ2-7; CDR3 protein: CAWTKGREQYF
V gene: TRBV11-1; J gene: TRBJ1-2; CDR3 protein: CASSPRPDAGYTF
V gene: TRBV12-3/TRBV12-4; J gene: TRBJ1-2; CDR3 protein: CASSLQVAYGYTF
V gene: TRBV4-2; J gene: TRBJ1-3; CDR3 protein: CASSAKEHSGNTIYF
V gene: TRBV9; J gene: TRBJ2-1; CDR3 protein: CASSVESGGAGNEQFF
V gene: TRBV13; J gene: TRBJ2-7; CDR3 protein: CASTQGAYEQYF
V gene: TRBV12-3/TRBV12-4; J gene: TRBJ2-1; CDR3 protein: CASSARGSSYNEQFF
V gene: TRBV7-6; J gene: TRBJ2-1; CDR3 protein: CASSSHSGGKDNEQFF
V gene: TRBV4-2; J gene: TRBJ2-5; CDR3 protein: CASSQDQRGETQYF
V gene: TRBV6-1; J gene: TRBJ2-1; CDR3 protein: CASGLDNEQFF
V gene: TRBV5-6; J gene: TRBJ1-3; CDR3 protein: CASSTRTQGRSGNTIYF
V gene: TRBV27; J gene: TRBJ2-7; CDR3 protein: CASSLQTLREQYF
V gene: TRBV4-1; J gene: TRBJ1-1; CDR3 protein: CASSPGLSRSTNTEAFF
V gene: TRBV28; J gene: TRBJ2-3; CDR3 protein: CASSSLAGGPIGSDTQYF
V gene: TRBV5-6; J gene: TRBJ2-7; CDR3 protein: CASKRGTTNEQYF
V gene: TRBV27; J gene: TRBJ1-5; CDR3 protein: CASSTRLTPEPQHF
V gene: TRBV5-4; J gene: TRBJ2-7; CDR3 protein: CASTPTSASEQYF
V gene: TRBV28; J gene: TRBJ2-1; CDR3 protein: CASRLNNEQFF
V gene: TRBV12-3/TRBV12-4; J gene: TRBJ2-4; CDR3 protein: CASSPHTGNIQYF
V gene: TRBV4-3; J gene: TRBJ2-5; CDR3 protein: CASSQLDGETQYF
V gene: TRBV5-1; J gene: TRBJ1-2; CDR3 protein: CASSIGTGFGYTF
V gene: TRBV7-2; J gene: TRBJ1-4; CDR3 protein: CASSSQAGGRRAGEKLFF
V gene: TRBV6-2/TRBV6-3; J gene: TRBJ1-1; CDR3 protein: CASSTGLTEAFF
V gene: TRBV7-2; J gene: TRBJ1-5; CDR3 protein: CASSLSPAAAYYQPQHF
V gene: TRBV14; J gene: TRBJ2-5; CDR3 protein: CASSQDHRDFQETQYF
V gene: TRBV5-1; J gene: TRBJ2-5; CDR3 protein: CASSSKPGTGGYQETQYF
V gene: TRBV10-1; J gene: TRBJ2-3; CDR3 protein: CASGERTGDTQYF